This TCR beta chain originates from a study of blood T cell repertoires in COVID-19. CDR1 and CDR2 from the germline V gene are SGHNT and YYREEE (reference sequence). This CDR3 region has 12 residues. V was pared by 4 bases and J by 5 bases, with 9 bases between. Measured with immunoSEQ multiplex PCR; TCRdb has only the in-frame clones, and not every one. Here the sample spans 150,000 to 200,000 clones, 83% being singletons. This chain uses TRBV5-4 with TRBJ1-1; the D is unclear. The sequencing input was peripheral blood. This sequence originates from a woman aged 65 to 85 with COVID-19, enrolled during active disease. The CDR3 DNA follows: TGTGCCAGCAGCCTTTCTAGGACTGAAGCTTTCTTT. It encodes CASSLSRTEAFF.